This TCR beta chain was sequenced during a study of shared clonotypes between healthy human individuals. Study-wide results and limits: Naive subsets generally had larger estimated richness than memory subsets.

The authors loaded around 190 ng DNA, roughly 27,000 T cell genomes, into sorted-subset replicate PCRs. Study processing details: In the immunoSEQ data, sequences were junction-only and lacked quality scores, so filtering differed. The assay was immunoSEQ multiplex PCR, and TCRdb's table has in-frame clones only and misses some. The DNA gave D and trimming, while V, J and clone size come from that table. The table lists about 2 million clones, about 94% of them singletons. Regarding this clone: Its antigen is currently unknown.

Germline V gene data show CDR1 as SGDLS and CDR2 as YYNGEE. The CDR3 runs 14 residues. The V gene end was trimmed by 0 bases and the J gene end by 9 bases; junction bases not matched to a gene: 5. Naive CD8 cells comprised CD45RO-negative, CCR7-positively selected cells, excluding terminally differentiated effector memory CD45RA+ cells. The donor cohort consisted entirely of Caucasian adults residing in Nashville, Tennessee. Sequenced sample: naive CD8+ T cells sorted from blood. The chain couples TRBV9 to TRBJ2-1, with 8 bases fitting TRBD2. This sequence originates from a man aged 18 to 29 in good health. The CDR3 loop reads CASSVDGGATEQFF. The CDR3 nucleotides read TGTGCCAGCAGCGTAGACGGGGGGGCCACTGAGCAGTTCTTC.